These 14 T cell receptor beta chains share one sample of origin, sequenced in a study of T cells after somatic rescue of genetic block. Sequenced by immunoSEQ multiplex PCR; TCRdb stores in-frame clones only, minus some. The sample carries 15,000 or so clones, roughly 70% recorded once. The sequenced sample was peripheral blood mononuclear cells (PBMCs). All receptors derive from a young man.

The chain couples TRBV21-1 to TRBJ2-3; no check of the table's D call, TRBD1, against the DNA was made. TRBV21-1 is designated a pseudogene. This CDR3 region has 16 residues. Here the CDR3 reads CASSKVRTESTDTQYF. As DNA, the CDR3 is TGTGCCAGCAGCAAAGTCAGGACAGAGAGCACAGATACGCAGTATTTT.

The chain recombines TRBV14 with TRBJ1-6; D gene ambiguous. This CDR3 has 15 amino acids. Germline CDR1 is SGHDN and CDR2 is FVKESK. The V gene lost 0 bases and the J gene lost 6 bases, with 9 bases spanning the gap. The DNA of the CDR3 is TGTGCCAGCAGCCAAGATGTCACCTTTAATTCACCCCTCCACTTT. The encoded protein is CASSQDVTFNSPLHF.

The chain has TRBV4-2 and TRBJ2-7; no firm D call. Trimming cost V 4 bases and J 6 bases, with 10 bases left between them. CDR3 length: 12 amino acids. CDR1 is LGHNA and CDR2 is YNFKEQ in the germline V gene. CDR3 sequence (DNA): TGTGCCAGCAGCCCCCCCTTCGGCGAGCAGTACTTC. It encodes CASSPPFGEQYF.

Only a few counts were recorded for this clone. V and J are TRBV7-6 and TRBJ2-7, with TRBD1 matching 9 bases. V lost 1 base and J lost 5; bases outside the gene matches: 9. Germline values: CDR1 SGHVS, CDR2 FNYEAQ. The CDR3 length is 16 residues. The CDR3 loop is CASSLVGGTGLDEQYF. CDR3 DNA sequence: TGTGCCAGCAGCTTAGTGGGGGGGACAGGGCTCGACGAGCAGTACTTC.

This sequence joins TRBV2 and TRBJ2-7, with 7 nucleotides matching TRBD2. V gave up 5 bases and J gave up 6 bases; unmatched junction bases: 4. Germline-derived CDR1 and CDR2 are SNHLY and FYNNEI. CDR3 length: 12 amino acids. CDR3 coding DNA: TGTGCCAGCAGTTACCCGGGAGGCGAGCAGTACTTC. As protein: CASSYPGGEQYF.

The count of this clone is one. V is TRBV4-1 and J is TRBJ2-7, with unresolved D. This CDR3 has 17 amino acids. Germline V lookup: CDR1 MGHRA, CDR2 YSYEKL. With 1 base removed from V and 0 bases from J, the gap between germline ends came to 16 bases. CDR3 amino acids: CASSQASWMASSYEQYF. Here the CDR3 DNA reads TGCGCCAGCAGCCAAGCAAGCTGGATGGCGAGCTCCTACGAGCAGTACTTC.

This chain links TRBV6-5 with TRBJ1-2; TRBD1 might be the D (5 bases). CDR1 and CDR2 from the germline V gene are MNHEY and SVGAGI. V was cut by 2 bases and J by 7 bases, with 8 bases left in between. This CDR3 contains 12 residues. CDR3 protein: CASSYGGGGYTF. The CDR3 DNA follows: TGTGCCAGCAGTTACGGCGGGGGTGGCTACACCTTC.

This clone was counted between two and nine times. The chain combines TRBV2 with TRBJ1-2; 10 positions match TRBD1. CDR3 length equals 14 residues. Germline V gives CDR1 SNHLY, CDR2 FYNNEI. The V segment lost 3 bases and the J segment 4 bases; nucleotides outside the gene matches: 2. The CDR3 bases are TGTGCCAGCAGTGACGACAGGGGGCCCTATGGCTACACCTTC. It is translated as CASSDDRGPYGYTF.

This clone came up a few times. The chain has TRBV6-1 and TRBJ1-2; weak D call: TRBD1 (5 bases). The V gene's germline CDR1 is MNHNS and CDR2 SASEGT. The CDR3 runs to 12 residues. Deletions cut 7 bases from V and 4 bases from J, with 10 bases between. CDR3 nucleotides: TGTGCCAGCAAGTGGGGGTCCTATGGCTACACCTTC. This codes for CASKWGSYGYTF.

This chain connects TRBV28 to TRBJ2-2; D unclear. V was cut by 3 bases and J by 1 base, with 9 bases left in between. Germline CDR1 and CDR2: MDHEN and SYDVKM. The CDR3 spans 15 residues. The CDR3 loop reads CASSFGRLNTGELFF. In DNA, the CDR3 is TGTGCCAGCAGTTTCGGGCGGCTGAACACCGGGGAGCTGTTTTTT.

By sample share, this clone is large (0.1 to 1%). CDR3 nucleotide sequence: TGTGCCAGCAGTGTTTTGGCAGGGGGTTCGAATGAGCAGTTCTTC. Translating gives CASSVLAGGSNEQFF. The chain carries TRBV6-4 and TRBJ2-1; 7 nucleotides agree with TRBD1. Losses at the gene ends were 4 bases for V and 7 bases for J; bases not matched to a gene: 10. This CDR3 contains 15 residues. Germline-derived CDR1 and CDR2 are MRHNA and SNTAGT.

The rearrangement links TRBV5-1 to TRBJ1-4, with a possible D match to TRBD1 (6 bases). The CDR3 has 15 residues. V was shortened by 5 bases and J by 8 bases, with 19 bases between the two germline ends. The germline V gene encodes CDR1 SGHRS and CDR2 YFSETQ. CDR3 coding DNA: TGCGCCAGCAGGAGTGCAGGGGCGCAGGGCGAAAAACTGTTTTTT. This codes for CASRSAGAQGEKLFF.

The V and J genes are TRBV14 and TRBJ2-7, with 9 bases matching TRBD1. The CDR3 extends over 14 amino acids. The junction had 9 bases not matched to a gene; V was cut back by 6 bases and J by 6 bases. Germline V CDR1 and CDR2: SGHDN, FVKESK. The CDR3 coding sequence is TGTGCCAGCAGTCCCCCCGGGACAGGGATCGAGCAGTACTTC. Amino acids: CASSPPGTGIEQYF.

The chain uses TRBV7-8 and TRBJ2-7; 7 nucleotides match TRBD1. Trimming removed 5 bases from V and 2 bases from J; junction bases left unmatched: 9. The CDR3 spans 15 residues. Germline CDR1 reads SGHVS; CDR2 reads FQNEAQ. CDR3: CASSLRGQLTYEQYF. The CDR3 nucleotides are TGTGCCAGCAGCCTCCGGGGACAGCTTACCTACGAGCAGTACTTC.